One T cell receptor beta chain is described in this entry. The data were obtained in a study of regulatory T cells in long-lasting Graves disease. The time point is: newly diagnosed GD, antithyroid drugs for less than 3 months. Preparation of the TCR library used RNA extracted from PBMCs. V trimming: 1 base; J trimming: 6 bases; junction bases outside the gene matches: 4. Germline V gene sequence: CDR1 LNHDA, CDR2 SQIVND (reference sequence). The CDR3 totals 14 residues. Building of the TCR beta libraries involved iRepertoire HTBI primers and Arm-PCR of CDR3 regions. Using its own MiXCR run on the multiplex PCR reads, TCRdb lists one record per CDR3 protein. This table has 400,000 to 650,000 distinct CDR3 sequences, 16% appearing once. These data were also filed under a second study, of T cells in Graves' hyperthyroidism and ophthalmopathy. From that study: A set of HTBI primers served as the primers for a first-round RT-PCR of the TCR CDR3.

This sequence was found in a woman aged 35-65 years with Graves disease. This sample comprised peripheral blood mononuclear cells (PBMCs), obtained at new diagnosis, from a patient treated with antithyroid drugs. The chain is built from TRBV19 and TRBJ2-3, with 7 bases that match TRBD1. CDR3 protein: CASSIGTGEDTQYF. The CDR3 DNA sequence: TGTGCCAGTAGTATAGGTACAGGGGAGGATACGCAGTATTTT.